This T cell receptor beta chain comes out of a study of T-cell memory formation after mild COVID-19. From the 5' RACE reads, TCRdb called clonotypes with MiXCR, one entry per CDR3 protein. The top ten clones hold about 22% of a sample with hundreds of thousands of distinct CDR3 sequences, 15% to 20% of them seen once. This clonotype has a handful of counts. No antigen is known for it. General study results and limits: Pre-infection memory harbored some responding clones, suggesting cross-reactive memory joined.

This receptor was identified in a man aged 18-30 years who had mild COVID-19 (a few samples of this study predate the infection). Cell type and time point are not known. Input material: PBMCs or a T cell subset sorted from them (not recorded which).

The CDR3 DNA follows: TGTGCCAGCAGCCAAGAAAGGTGTCGGGCGTGTGAAAAACTGTTTTTT. Residues: CASSQERCRACEKLFF. V usage is TRBV3-1 and J usage is TRBJ1-4; no reliable D call. CDR3 size: 16 residues. Germline CDR1 and CDR2: LGHDT and YNNKEL (reference sequence). Trimming removed 0 bases at V and 7 bases at J, with 15 bases between.